Shown below are 25 T cell receptor beta chains from a single sample sequenced in a study of cytomegalovirus exposure and HLA in healthy donors. PCR involved 60 Vbeta and 13 Jbeta primers. Clones were read by immunoSEQ multiplex PCR, and TCRdb kept only the in-frame ones, dropping some. Here the sample spans roughly 130,000 clones, around 85% being singletons. Sequencing was carried out using PBMCs. These receptors were taken from a boy aged 5-17 years in good health and CMV-seronegative.

The rearrangement uses TRBV6-1 and TRBJ2-7; 7 bases line up with TRBD2. Germline assignment: CDR1 MNHNS and CDR2 SASEGT. The V segment lost 6 bases and the J segment 1 base; nucleotides outside the gene matches: 6. This CDR3 is 14 amino acids long. CDR3 DNA: TGTGCCAGCAGCCATGGGCGGGGGTCCTACGAGCAGTACTTC. It codes for CASSHGRGSYEQYF.

This chain connects TRBV7-8 to TRBJ2-1, with 7 nucleotides matching TRBD1. Trimming took 4 bases from V and 5 from J; bases not matched to a gene: 17. Germline CDR1 is SGHVS and CDR2 is FQNEAQ. CDR3 length: 18 residues. The CDR3 coding sequence is TGTGCCAGCAGCTCCCTGACGTTCGGGACAGAGGGAAACAATGAGCAGTTCTTC. It is translated as CASSSLTFGTEGNNEQFF.

This clone was observed a handful of times. The rearrangement uses TRBV4-3 and TRBJ2-5; 7 positions match TRBD1. V was pared by 4 bases and J by 3 bases, with 5 bases of the junction left unmatched. This CDR3 has 14 residues. The germline V gene encodes CDR1 LGHNA and CDR2 YSLEER. CDR3 nucleotides: TGCGCCAGCAGCCCTTACAGGGGCGAAGAGACCCAGTACTTC. This gives the protein CASSPYRGEETQYF.

For the CDR3, the DNA is TGTGCCAGCTCACCAAACGGAGGGACAGGGGGTCATTCACCCCTCCACTTT. Its protein product is CASSPNGGTGGHSPLHF. This chain links TRBV18 with TRBJ1-6; 11 bases are a match to TRBD1. The CDR3 is 17 amino acids. J lost 8 bases, V lost 2 bases, and 8 bases had no gene match. Germline values: CDR1 KGHSH, CDR2 LQKENI.

The rearrangement links TRBV4-3 to TRBJ2-4; 14 positions match TRBD2. This CDR3 has 16 residues. Germline V gene sequence: CDR1 LGHNA, CDR2 YSLEER. V shed 0 bases and J 8 bases; nucleotides not matched to a gene: 3. CDR3 residues: CASSQEGTSGSDIQYF. In nucleotides, the CDR3 is TGCGCCAGCAGCCAAGAGGGGACTAGCGGGAGTGACATTCAGTACTTC.

The chain uses TRBV5-6 and TRBJ1-1, with a tentative D call TRBD1 (6 bases). Germline CDR1 reads SGHDT; CDR2 reads YYEEEE. The CDR3 loop spans 14 amino acids. V was shortened by 6 bases and J by 0 bases, with 12 bases between the two germline ends. CDR3 sequence reads: CASKMTGVNTEAFF. CDR3 nucleotides: TGTGCCAGCAAGATGACAGGTGTGAACACTGAAGCTTTCTTT.

The V gene is TRBV4-3, the J gene TRBJ2-3; 10 nucleotides match TRBD1. This CDR3 comprises 14 residues. The germline V gene has CDR1 LGHNA and CDR2 YSLEER. V lost 4 bases and J lost 6; bases outside the gene matches: 4. CDR3 sequence: CASSRGQGSDTQYF. The CDR3 DNA reads as TGCGCCAGCAGCCGGGGACAGGGGAGCGATACGCAGTATTTT.

The chain has TRBV27 and TRBJ2-3; TRBD2 agrees at 9 bases. Trimming took 6 bases from V and 5 from J; bases not matched to a gene: 6. The germline V gene encodes CDR1 MNHEY and CDR2 SMNVEV (reference sequence). This CDR3 spans 14 amino acids. CDR3 sequence: CASRPSGMEDTQYF. CDR3 DNA: TGTGCCAGCAGGCCTAGCGGGATGGAAGATACGCAGTATTTT.

The chain recombines TRBV5-6 with TRBJ1-1; perhaps TRBD1 as D (5 bases). Trimming left V 4 bases short and J 10 bases short, with 20 bases between. The CDR3 totals 14 residues. CDR1 and CDR2 (germline): SGHDT, YYEEEE. The CDR3 DNA reads TGTGCCAGCAGCAAGGATCCCTCGGGGGTGGGAGCTTTCTTT. Protein product: CASSKDPSGVGAFF.

This chain uses TRBV15 with TRBJ2-1, with TRBD2 as a possible D gene (6 bases). The germline V gene has CDR1 LNHNV and CDR2 YYDKDF (reference sequence). Trimming cost V 0 bases and J 9 bases, with 24 bases left between them. CDR3 length: 18 amino acids. CDR3: CATSRDRYPPGRYFEQFF. The DNA for the CDR3 is TGTGCCACCAGCAGAGATCGATATCCCCCGGGGAGGTACTTTGAGCAGTTCTTC.

The rearrangement joins TRBV4-2 to TRBJ2-1; 15 positions agree with TRBD2. Trimming at V came to 7 bases and at J to 13 bases, leaving 11 bases not matched to a gene. CDR3 size: 15 residues. Germline values: CDR1 LGHNA, CDR2 YNFKEQ. The CDR3 loop reads CASTDLGLAGGVQFF. The CDR3 nucleotides are TGTGCCAGCACCGACCTGGGACTAGCGGGGGGCGTCCAGTTCTTC.

This clone was counted a single time. The chain uses TRBV25-1 and TRBJ2-3; TRBD1 might be the D (5 bases). V lost 5 bases and J 1 base, leaving 10 bases between the germline ends. In germline, CDR1 is MGHDK, CDR2 SYGVNS. This CDR3 is 14 amino acids long. CDR3 in DNA: TGTGCCAGCAGTCCGGCAGGGCGCACAGATACGCAGTATTTT. Its translation: CASSPAGRTDTQYF.

This chain joins TRBV7-6 and TRBJ2-7; 11 bases match TRBD1. Germline CDR1 and CDR2: SGHVS and FNYEAQ. The CDR3 contains 14 residues. The V gene end was trimmed by 4 bases and the J gene end by 3 bases; junction bases not matched to a gene: 2. CDR3: CASSSGTGGYEQYF. In DNA, the CDR3 is TGTGCCAGCAGCTCCGGGACAGGGGGCTACGAGCAGTACTTC.

J is TRBJ1-5 and V is TRBV19, with 7 bases fitting TRBD1. The junction had 5 bases not matched to a gene; V was cut back by 7 bases and J by 8 bases. Germline CDR1 is LNHDA and CDR2 is SQIVND (reference sequence). This CDR3 region has 12 residues. CDR3 sequence (DNA): TGTGCCAGTACTCGGACAGGAAAGCCCCAGCATTTT. It is translated as CASTRTGKPQHF.

With respect to this clone: This same CDR3 is encoded by further DNA sequences in the sample. This chain uses TRBV27 with TRBJ2-5; maybe TRBD1 (5 bases). Per germline, CDR1 MNHEY and CDR2 SMNVEV (reference sequence). The CDR3 is 15 amino acids. V was clipped by 2 bases and J by 4 bases, with 14 bases between them. CDR3 sequence: CASSLVETGRETQYF. The CDR3 DNA reads as TGTGCCAGCAGTTTAGTGGAAACAGGTCGAGAGACCCAGTACTTC.

V is TRBV14 and J is TRBJ2-3; TRBD2 aligns across 10 bases. CDR1 SGHDN and CDR2 FVKESK come from the germline V gene. V trimming: 4 bases; J trimming: 0 bases; junction bases outside the gene matches: 4. The length of the CDR3 is 16 residues. This chain's CDR3 is CASSPGTSASTDTQYF. For the CDR3, the DNA is TGTGCCAGCAGCCCCGGGACTAGCGCGAGCACAGATACGCAGTATTTT.

The chain links TRBV5-1 to TRBJ1-2; 8 nucleotides agree with TRBD1. V trimming: 0 bases; J trimming: 7 bases; junction bases outside the gene matches: 8. The CDR3 is 15 amino acids. Germline values: CDR1 SGHRS, CDR2 YFSETQ. CDR3 region: CASSLVLAGGFGYTF. The CDR3 DNA reads TGCGCCAGCAGCTTGGTTTTGGCAGGGGGCTTTGGCTACACCTTC.

The gene calls are TRBV7-9 and TRBJ2-1, with 7 bases fitting TRBD2. CDR3 size: 15 residues. Germline V gives CDR1 SEHNR, CDR2 FQNEAQ (reference sequence). The trim removed 5 bases at V and 5 bases at J, leaving 9 bases unmatched. This CDR3 reads CASSPRGGNDNEQFF. CDR3 nucleotides: TGTGCCAGCAGCCCAAGGGGAGGGAACGACAATGAGCAGTTCTTC.

The chain has TRBV5-4 and TRBJ2-1; TRBD2 aligns across 8 bases. This CDR3 is 16 amino acids long. The germline V gene encodes CDR1 SGHNT and CDR2 YYREEE (reference sequence). V shed 0 bases and J 7 bases; nucleotides not matched to a gene: 9. In nucleotides, the CDR3 is TGTGCCAGCAGCTTGGTTCTGGCGGGGGGTGGAAATGAGCAGTTCTTC. Its translation: CASSLVLAGGGNEQFF.

The chain has TRBV7-9 and TRBJ2-1; D is unclear. V was clipped by 5 bases and J by 7 bases, with 6 bases between them. In germline, CDR1 is SEHNR, CDR2 FQNEAQ (reference sequence). CDR3 length: 11 amino acids. The DNA for the CDR3 is TGTGCCAGCAGCGAGAAGAATGAGCAGTTCTTC. This codes for CASSEKNEQFF.

CDR3 nucleotides: TGTGCCAGCTCACCTAAAACCTTGACAGGGGGAAACGAGCAGTACTTC. Protein product: CASSPKTLTGGNEQYF. The J gene is TRBJ2-7, the V gene TRBV18, with 9 bases identical to TRBD1. Germline trimming cut 3 bases from V and 5 bases from J; bases unmatched to any gene: 11. The CDR3 covers 16 residues. Germline-derived CDR1 and CDR2 are KGHSH and LQKENI.

The chain couples TRBV6-1 to TRBJ2-2, with a weak D call TRBD1 (6 bases). The CDR3 totals 17 residues. The V and J ends lost 2 bases and 3 bases respectively, with 16 bases between them. Germline loops: CDR1 MNHNS, CDR2 SASEGT. The CDR3 DNA reads TGTGCCAGCAGTGAACCACCGGGACATTCATACACCGGGGAGCTGTTTTTT. It encodes CASSEPPGHSYTGELFF.

The chain recombines TRBV5-4 with TRBJ2-1; 11 bases match TRBD2. The CDR3 is 14 residues long. With 1 base clipped from V and 8 bases from J, the junction kept 2 bases outside the gene matches. The germline CDR1 and CDR2 sequences are SGHNT and YYREEE (reference sequence). CDR3 in DNA: TGTGCCAGCAGCTTGTATAGCGGGAGGGATGAGCAGTTCTTC. It translates to CASSLYSGRDEQFF. Supplemented by reference TRBV5-4 and TRBJ2-1, the full variable domain reads ETGVTQSPTHLIKTRGQQVTLRCSSQSGHNTVSWYQQALGQGPQFIFQYYREEENGRGNFPPRFSGLQFPNYSSELNVNALELDDSALYLCASSLYSGRDEQFFGPGTRLTVL.

In its sample, this clone was seen once. The V gene is TRBV29-1, the J gene TRBJ1-3; D not certain. Germline loops: CDR1 SQVTM, CDR2 ANQGSEA. CDR3 length equals 11 residues. V dropped 2 bases and J dropped 7 bases, with 6 bases sitting between them. The CDR3 nucleotides read TGCAGCGTTGAATTTATCAACACCATATATTTT. As protein: CSVEFINTIYF.

The rearrangement uses TRBV6-1 and TRBJ1-2; 9 nucleotides align to TRBD1. The V segment lost 2 bases and the J segment 1 base; nucleotides outside the gene matches: 2. CDR1 is MNHNS and CDR2 is SASEGT in the germline V gene. The CDR3 has 15 amino acids. Here the CDR3 DNA reads TGTGCCAGCAGTGAACACAGGGGGCTTAACTATGGCTACACCTTC. Translation: CASSEHRGLNYGYTF.